Described below is a single TCR beta chain sequence and its context. This sample is part of a study of blood T cells in healthy people across ages. Together with a sample-barcoded 5' primer, a J-beta primer mix was included in a second PCR lasting about 7 to 12 cycles. Each CDR3 protein is one row after TCRdb ran MiXCR on the 5' RACE reads. This table holds around 990,000 distinct CDR3 sequences, 30% to 40% found once. CDR1 and CDR2 from the germline V gene are MGHRA and YSYEKL. Trimming removed 1 base from V and 5 bases from J, with 12 bases in between. This CDR3 has 15 amino acids. The source of this sequence is a man younger than 30 in good health. The gene calls are TRBV4-1 and TRBJ1-5, with D hard to call. The sample consisted of blood. The CDR3 region has the DNA TGCGCCAGCAGCCAAGGGTCTCAGATGGATCAGCCCCAGCATTTT. Protein: CASSQGSQMDQPQHF.